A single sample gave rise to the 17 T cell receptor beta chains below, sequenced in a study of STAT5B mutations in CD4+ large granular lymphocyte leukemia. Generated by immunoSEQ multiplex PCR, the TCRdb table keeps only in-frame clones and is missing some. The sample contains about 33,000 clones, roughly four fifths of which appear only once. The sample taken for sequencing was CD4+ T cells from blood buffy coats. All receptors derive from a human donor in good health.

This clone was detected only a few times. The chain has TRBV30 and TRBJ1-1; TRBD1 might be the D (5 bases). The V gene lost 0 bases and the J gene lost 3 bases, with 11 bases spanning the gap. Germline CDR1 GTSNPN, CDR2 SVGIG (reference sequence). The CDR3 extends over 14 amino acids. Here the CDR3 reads CAWSVKGKDTEAFF. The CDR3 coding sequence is TGTGCCTGGAGTGTAAAGGGGAAGGACACTGAAGCTTTCTTT. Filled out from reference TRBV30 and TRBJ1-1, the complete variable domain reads SQTIHQWPATLVQPVGSPLSLECTVEGTSNPNLYWYRQAAGRGLQLLFYSVGIGQISSEVPQNLSASRPQDRQFILSSKKLLLSDSGFYLCAWSVKGKDTEAFFGQGTRLTVV.

This CDR3 reads CASSLVQGGLETQYF. CDR3 DNA: TGTGCCAGCAGCTTGGTTCAGGGGGGTTTGGAGACCCAGTACTTC. The chain is built from TRBV5-8 and TRBJ2-5; D may be TRBD1 (7 bases). With 0 bases removed from V and 5 bases from J, the gap between germline ends came to 14 bases. The CDR3 extends over 15 amino acids. Germline assignment: CDR1 SGHTS and CDR2 YDEGEE. Looking up the rest from reference TRBV5-8 and TRBJ2-5 gives the full variable domain: EAGVTQSPTHLIKTRGQQATLRCSPISGHTSVYWYQQALGLGLQFLLWYDEGEERNRGNFPPRFSGRQFPNYSSELNVNALELEDSALYLCASSLVQGGLETQYFGPGTRLLVL.

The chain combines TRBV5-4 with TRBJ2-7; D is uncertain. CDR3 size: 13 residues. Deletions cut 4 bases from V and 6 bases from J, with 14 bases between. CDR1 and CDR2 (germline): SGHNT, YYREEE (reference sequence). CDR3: CASSPPRTGEQYF. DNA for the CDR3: TGTGCCAGCAGCCCCCCACGGACCGGCGAGCAGTACTTC.

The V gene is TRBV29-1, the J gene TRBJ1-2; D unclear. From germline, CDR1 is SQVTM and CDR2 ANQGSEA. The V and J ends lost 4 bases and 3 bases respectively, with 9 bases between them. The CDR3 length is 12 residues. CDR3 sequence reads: CSVVPADYGYTF. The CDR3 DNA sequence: TGCAGCGTTGTCCCTGCGGACTATGGCTACACCTTC.

In DNA, the CDR3 is TGTGCCAGCGGACGATACCTACGGGATCAGCCCCAGCATTTT. Its translation is CASGRYLRDQPQHF. V gene TRBV28 combines with J gene TRBJ1-5; the D is unclear. V dropped 8 bases and J dropped 5 bases, with 16 bases sitting between them. Looked up from germline, CDR1 is MDHEN and CDR2 is SYDVKM. The CDR3 is 14 residues long. Full variable domain (outside the CDR3, taken from reference TRBV28 and TRBJ1-5): DVKVTQSSRYLVKRTGEKVFLECVQDMDHENMFWYRQDPGLGLRLIYFSYDVKMKEKGDIPEGYSVSREKKERFSLILESASTNQTSMYLCASGRYLRDQPQHFGDGTRLSIL.

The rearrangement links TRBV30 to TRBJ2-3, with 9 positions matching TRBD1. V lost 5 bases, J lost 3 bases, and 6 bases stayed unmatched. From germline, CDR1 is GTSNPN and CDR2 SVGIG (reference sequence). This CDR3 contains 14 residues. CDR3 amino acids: CAWGRDRATDTQYF. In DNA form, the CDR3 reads TGTGCCTGGGGCCGGGACAGGGCTACAGATACGCAGTATTTT.

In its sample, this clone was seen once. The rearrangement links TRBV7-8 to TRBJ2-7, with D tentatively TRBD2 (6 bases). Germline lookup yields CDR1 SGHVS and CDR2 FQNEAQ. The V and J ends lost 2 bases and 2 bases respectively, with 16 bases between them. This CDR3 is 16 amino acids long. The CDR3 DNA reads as TGTGCCAGCAGCTTACGAGCGTGGGGAGGCACCTACGAGCAGTACTTC. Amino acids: CASSLRAWGGTYEQYF.

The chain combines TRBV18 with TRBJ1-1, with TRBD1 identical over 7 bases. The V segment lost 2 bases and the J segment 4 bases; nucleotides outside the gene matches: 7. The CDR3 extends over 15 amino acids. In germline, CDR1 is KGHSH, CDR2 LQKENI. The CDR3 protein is CASSPSDRAATEAFF. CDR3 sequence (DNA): TGTGCCAGCTCACCATCTGACAGGGCCGCCACTGAAGCTTTCTTT. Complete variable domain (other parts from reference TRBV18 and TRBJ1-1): NAGVMQNPRHLVRRRGQEARLRCSPMKGHSHVYWYRQLPEEGLKFMVYLQKENIIDESGMPKERFSAEFPKEGPSILRIQQVVRGDSAAYFCASSPSDRAATEAFFGQGTRLTVV.

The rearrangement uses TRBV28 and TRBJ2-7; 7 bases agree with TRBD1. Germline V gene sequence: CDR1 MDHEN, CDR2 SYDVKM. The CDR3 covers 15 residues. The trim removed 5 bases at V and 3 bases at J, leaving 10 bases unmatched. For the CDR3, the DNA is TGTGCCAGCAGTCCGTTGACAGGGAACTACTACGAGCAGTACTTC. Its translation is CASSPLTGNYYEQYF.

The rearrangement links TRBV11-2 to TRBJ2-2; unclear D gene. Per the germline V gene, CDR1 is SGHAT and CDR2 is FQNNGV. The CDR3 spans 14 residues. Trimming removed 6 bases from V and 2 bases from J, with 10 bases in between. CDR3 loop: CASRWGSNTGELFF. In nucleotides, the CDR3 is TGTGCCAGCAGGTGGGGTAGTAACACCGGGGAGCTGTTTTTT.

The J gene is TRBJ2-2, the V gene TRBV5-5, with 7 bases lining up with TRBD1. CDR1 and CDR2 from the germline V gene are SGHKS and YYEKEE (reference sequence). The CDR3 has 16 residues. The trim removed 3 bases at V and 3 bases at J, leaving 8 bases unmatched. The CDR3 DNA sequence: TGTGCCAGCAGCTCGACAGGGAGAAAGGACACCGGGGAGCTGTTTTTT. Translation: CASSSTGRKDTGELFF.

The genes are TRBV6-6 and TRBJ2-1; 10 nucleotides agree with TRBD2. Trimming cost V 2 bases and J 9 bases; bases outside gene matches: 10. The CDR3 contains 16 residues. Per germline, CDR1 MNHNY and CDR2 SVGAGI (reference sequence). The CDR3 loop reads CASSYGSLAGDSEQFF. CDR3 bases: TGTGCCAGCAGTTACGGGTCTCTAGCGGGAGACAGTGAGCAGTTCTTC.

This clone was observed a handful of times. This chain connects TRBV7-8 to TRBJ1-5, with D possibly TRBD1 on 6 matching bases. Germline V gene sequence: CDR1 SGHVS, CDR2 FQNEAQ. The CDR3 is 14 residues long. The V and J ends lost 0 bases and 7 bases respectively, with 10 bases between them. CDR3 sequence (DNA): TGTGCCAGCAGCTTAGCGGGGGGCGGGCAGCCCCAGCATTTT. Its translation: CASSLAGGGQPQHF. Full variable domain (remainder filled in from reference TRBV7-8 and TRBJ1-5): GAGVSQSPRYKVAKRGQDVALRCDPISGHVSLFWYQQALGQGPEFLTYFQNEAQLDKSGLPSDRFFAERPEGSVSTLKIQRTQQEDSAVYLCASSLAGGGQPQHFGDGTRLSIL.

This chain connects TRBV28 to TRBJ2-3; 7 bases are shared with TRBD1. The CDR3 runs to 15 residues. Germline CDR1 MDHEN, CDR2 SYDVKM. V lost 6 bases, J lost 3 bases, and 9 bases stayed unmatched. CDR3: CASSRRTGVTDTQYF. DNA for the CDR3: TGTGCCAGCAGCCGACGAACAGGGGTAACAGATACGCAGTATTTT.

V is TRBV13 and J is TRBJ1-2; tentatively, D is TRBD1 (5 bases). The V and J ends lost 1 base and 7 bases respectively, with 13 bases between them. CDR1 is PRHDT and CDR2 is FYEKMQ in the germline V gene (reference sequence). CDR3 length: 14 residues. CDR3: CASSLAVRGSGYTF. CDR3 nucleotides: TGTGCCAGCAGCTTAGCAGTAAGGGGTAGTGGCTACACCTTC.

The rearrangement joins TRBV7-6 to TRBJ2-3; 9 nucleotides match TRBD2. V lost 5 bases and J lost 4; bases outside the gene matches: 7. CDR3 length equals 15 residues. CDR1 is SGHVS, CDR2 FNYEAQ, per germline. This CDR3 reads CASSAKREVADTQYF. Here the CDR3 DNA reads TGTGCCAGCAGCGCAAAGCGGGAGGTGGCAGATACGCAGTATTTT.

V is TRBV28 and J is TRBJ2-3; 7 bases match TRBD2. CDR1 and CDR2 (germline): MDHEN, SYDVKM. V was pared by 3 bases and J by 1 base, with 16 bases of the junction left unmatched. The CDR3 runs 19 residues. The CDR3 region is CASSFKPPGSGTGTDTQYF. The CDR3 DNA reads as TGTGCCAGCAGTTTCAAACCCCCAGGAAGCGGGACGGGCACAGATACGCAGTATTTT. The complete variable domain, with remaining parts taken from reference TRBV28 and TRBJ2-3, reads DVKVTQSSRYLVKRTGEKVFLECVQDMDHENMFWYRQDPGLGLRLIYFSYDVKMKEKGDIPEGYSVSREKKERFSLILESASTNQTSMYLCASSFKPPGSGTGTDTQYFGPGTRLTVL.